The clone carrying this TCR beta chain came up a few times. The antigen remains undetermined. Production of TCR cDNA was by 5'RACE template switching, which also added a universal primer site and UMIs. TCRdb ran MiXCR on the 5' RACE reads and lists one entry per CDR3 protein. Here the sample spans 300,000 to 400,000 distinct CDR3 sequences, approximately 5.7% being singletons. The sample originates from a study of T cells after yellow fever vaccination. Points from the study as a whole: A weaker but faster secondary response was observed, peaking on day 5 versus 15. Abundant bulk-derived clonotypes could contaminate FACS-sorted repertoires.

CDR1 MNHEY and CDR2 SVGAGI come from the germline V gene. Trimming removed 7 bases at V and 7 bases at J, with 16 bases between. The CDR3 is made up of 13 amino acids. Sequences were derived from PBMCs, sampled 5 days after the yellow fever booster vaccination. This clonotype was sampled from a man under 40 who received the YFV17D yellow fever vaccine. The chain links TRBV6-5 to TRBJ1-2; a weak D match, TRBD1 (5 bases). In nucleotides, the CDR3 is TGTGCCAGCAAGTTCGGGGGACTGGGTGGCTACACCTTC. Translated, it gives CASKFGGLGGYTF.